What follows are 8 T cell receptor beta chains derived from one specimen sequenced in a study of cytomegalovirus exposure and HLA in healthy donors. The table came from immunoSEQ multiplex PCR; TCRdb's copy has only in-frame clones and leaves some out. The sample carries 150,000 to 200,000 clones, around four fifths recorded once. The sequencing sample was made of PBMCs. The receptors derive from a man younger than 30 in good health and CMV-seropositive.

The J gene is TRBJ2-3, the V gene TRBV2; possibly TRBD1 for D (6 bases). The CDR3 totals 13 residues. The germline V gene has CDR1 SNHLY and CDR2 FYNNEI. Trimming removed 3 bases from V and 6 bases from J, with 10 bases in between. The CDR3 sequence: CASSDRTGDTQYF. The CDR3 nucleotides are TGTGCCAGCAGTGACAGAACAGGGGATACGCAGTATTTT.

By frequency in the sample, this clone is medium-sized (0.01 to 0.1%). This chain connects TRBV27 to TRBJ1-3, with D uncertain. V lost 0 bases to trimming and J lost 8 bases, with 14 bases between them. This CDR3 spans 15 amino acids. CDR1 is MNHEY, CDR2 SMNVEV, per germline (reference sequence). Here the CDR3 reads CASSLSGSQGDTIYF. The DNA of the CDR3 is TGTGCCAGCAGTTTATCAGGATCCCAAGGAGACACCATATATTTT.

V usage is TRBV19 and J usage is TRBJ2-7, with D possibly matching TRBD1 (5 bases). Germline V lookup: CDR1 LNHDA, CDR2 SQIVND (reference sequence). There are 17 residues in the CDR3. V was clipped by 4 bases and J by 5 bases, with 24 bases between them. Here the CDR3 reads CASSTTRTPNLGDEQYF. The CDR3 DNA reads TGTGCCAGTAGTACCACCCGGACACCTAACCTTGGAGACGAGCAGTACTTC. The variable domain in full, completed from reference TRBV19 and TRBJ2-7, reads DGGITQSPKYLFRKEGQNVTLSCEQNLNHDAMYWYRQDPGQGLRLIYYSQIVNDFQKGDIAEGYSVSREKKESFPLTVTSAQKNPTAFYLCASSTTRTPNLGDEQYFGPGTRLTVT.

This clone came up a few times. The rearrangement links TRBV27 to TRBJ2-6, with no clear D. CDR3 length: 14 residues. Per germline, CDR1 MNHEY and CDR2 SMNVEV (reference sequence). V lost 8 bases and J lost 0, with 8 bases in between. The CDR3 region is CASQANSGANVLTF. CDR3 in DNA: TGTGCCAGCCAGGCAAACTCTGGGGCCAACGTCCTGACTTTC.

The chain recombines TRBV11-2 with TRBJ2-7, with 10 bases that match TRBD1. CDR1 is SGHAT, CDR2 FQNNGV, per germline. The V and J ends lost 7 bases and 7 bases, in that order; junction bases with no gene match: 7. The length of the CDR3 is 13 residues. CDR3 DNA: TGTGCCAGCACCGGGACAGGGGCCGGGGAGCAGTACTTC. Its translation: CASTGTGAGEQYF.

V gene TRBV30 combines with J gene TRBJ2-1; a weak D match, TRBD2 (6 bases). Trimming removed 2 bases at V and 9 bases at J, with 17 bases between. This CDR3 has 14 amino acids. Germline CDR1 reads GTSNPN; CDR2 reads SVGIG (reference sequence). The CDR3 DNA reads as TGTGCCTGGAGTCCCGGGGGTAAAGTCTTTGAGCAGTTCTTC. Translation: CAWSPGGKVFEQFF.

The CDR3 protein is CASSRASRGSGSYNEQFF. The CDR3 DNA sequence: TGTGCCAGCAGTAGGGCTAGCCGTGGTTCAGGCTCCTACAATGAGCAGTTCTTC. This chain links TRBV2 with TRBJ2-1; D is perhaps TRBD2 (5 bases). The CDR3 runs 18 residues. Per germline, CDR1 SNHLY and CDR2 FYNNEI. V lost 5 bases and J 0 bases, leaving 20 bases between the germline ends.

The V and J genes are TRBV6-5 and TRBJ2-7, with no clear D. The germline gives CDR1 MNHEY, CDR2 SVGAGI. The CDR3 extends over 12 amino acids. Trimming pared 4 bases from V and 9 bases from J, leaving 13 bases between. The CDR3 protein is CASSSPADRQYF. The CDR3 nucleotides are TGTGCCAGCAGTTCGCCCGCGGATAGGCAGTACTTC.